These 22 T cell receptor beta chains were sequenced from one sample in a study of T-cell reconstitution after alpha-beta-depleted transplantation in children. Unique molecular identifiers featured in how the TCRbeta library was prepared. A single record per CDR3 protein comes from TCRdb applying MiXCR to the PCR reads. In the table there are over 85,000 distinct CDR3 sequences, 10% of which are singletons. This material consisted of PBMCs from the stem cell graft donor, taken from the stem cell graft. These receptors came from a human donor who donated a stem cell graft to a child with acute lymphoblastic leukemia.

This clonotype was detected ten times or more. CDR3 residues: CASEGLAGDVYEQYF. The CDR3 DNA reads as TGTGCCAGCGAAGGTCTAGCGGGAGACGTCTACGAGCAGTACTTC. The V call is TRBV6-2 or TRBV6-3, the J call TRBJ2-7, with TRBD2 matching over 10 bases. V lost 8 bases and J lost 3; bases outside the gene matches: 10. The CDR3 has 15 residues. In germline, CDR1 is MNHEY, CDR2 SVGEGT.

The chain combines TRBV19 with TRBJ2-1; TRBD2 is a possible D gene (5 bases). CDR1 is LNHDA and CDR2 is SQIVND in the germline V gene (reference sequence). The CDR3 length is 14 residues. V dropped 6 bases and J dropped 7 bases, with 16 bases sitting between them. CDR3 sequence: CASRPARGSNEQFF. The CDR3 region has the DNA TGTGCCAGTAGACCTGCTCGAGGGTCTAATGAGCAGTTCTTC.

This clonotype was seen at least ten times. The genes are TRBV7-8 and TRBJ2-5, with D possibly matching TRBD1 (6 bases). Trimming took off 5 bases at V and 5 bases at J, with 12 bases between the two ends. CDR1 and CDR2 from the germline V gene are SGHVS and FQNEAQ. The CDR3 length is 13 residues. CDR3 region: CASSQDQGETQYF. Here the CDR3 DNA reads TGTGCCAGCAGCCAGGATCAGGGGGAGACCCAGTACTTC.

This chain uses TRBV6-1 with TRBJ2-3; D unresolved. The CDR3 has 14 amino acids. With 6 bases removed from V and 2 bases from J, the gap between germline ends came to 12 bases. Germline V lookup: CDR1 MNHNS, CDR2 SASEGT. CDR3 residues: CASSPRSHTDTQYF. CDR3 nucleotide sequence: TGTGCCAGCAGCCCTAGGAGCCACACAGATACGCAGTATTTT.

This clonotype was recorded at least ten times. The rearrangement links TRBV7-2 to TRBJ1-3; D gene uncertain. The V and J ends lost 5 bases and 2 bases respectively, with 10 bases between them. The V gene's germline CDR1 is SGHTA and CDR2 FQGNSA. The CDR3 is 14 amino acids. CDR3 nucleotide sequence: TGTGCCAGCAGCCCAGGAATTGCTGGAAACACCATATATTTT. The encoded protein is CASSPGIAGNTIYF.

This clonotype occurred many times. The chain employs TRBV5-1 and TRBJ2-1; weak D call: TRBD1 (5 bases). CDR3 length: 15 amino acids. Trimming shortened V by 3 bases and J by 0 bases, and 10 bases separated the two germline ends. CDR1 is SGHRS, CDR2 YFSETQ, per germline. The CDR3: CASSWGHSSYNEQFF. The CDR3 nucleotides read TGCGCCAGCAGCTGGGGCCATAGCTCCTACAATGAGCAGTTCTTC. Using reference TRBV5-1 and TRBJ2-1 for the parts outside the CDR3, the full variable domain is KAGVTQTPRYLIKTRGQQVTLSCSPISGHRSVSWYQQTPGQGLQFLFEYFSETQRNKGNFPGRFSGRQFSNSRSEMNVSTLELGDSALYLCASSWGHSSYNEQFFGPGTRLTVL.

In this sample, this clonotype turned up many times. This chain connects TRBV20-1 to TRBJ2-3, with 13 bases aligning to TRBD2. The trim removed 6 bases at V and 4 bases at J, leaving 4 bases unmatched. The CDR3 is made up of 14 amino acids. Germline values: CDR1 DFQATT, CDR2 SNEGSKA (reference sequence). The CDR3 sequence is CSADGLAGADTQYF. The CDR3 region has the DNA TGCAGTGCCGACGGACTAGCGGGAGCAGATACGCAGTATTTT.

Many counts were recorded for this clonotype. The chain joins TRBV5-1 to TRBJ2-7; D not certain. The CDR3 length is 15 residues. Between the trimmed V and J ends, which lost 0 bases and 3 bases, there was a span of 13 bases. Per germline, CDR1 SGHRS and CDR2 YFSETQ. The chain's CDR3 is CASSLERTPGYEQYF. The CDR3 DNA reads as TGCGCCAGCAGCTTGGAGAGGACCCCCGGCTACGAGCAGTACTTC. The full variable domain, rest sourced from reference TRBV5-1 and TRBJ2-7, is KAGVTQTPRYLIKTRGQQVTLSCSPISGHRSVSWYQQTPGQGLQFLFEYFSETQRNKGNFPGRFSGRQFSNSRSEMNVSTLELGDSALYLCASSLERTPGYEQYFGPGTRLTVT.

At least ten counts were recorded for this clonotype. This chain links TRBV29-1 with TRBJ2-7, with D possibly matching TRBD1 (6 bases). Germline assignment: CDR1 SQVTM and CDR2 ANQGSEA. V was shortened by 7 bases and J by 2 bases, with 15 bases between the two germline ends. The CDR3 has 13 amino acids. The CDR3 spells CSGPGTTTYEQYF. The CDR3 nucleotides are TGCAGCGGCCCGGGGACAACGACCTACGAGCAGTACTTC.

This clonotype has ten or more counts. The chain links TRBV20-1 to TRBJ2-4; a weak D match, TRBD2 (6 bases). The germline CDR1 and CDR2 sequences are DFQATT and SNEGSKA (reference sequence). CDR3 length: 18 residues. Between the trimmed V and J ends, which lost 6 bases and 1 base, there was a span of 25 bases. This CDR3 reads CSASLGLAKSLAKNIQYF. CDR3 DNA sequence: TGCAGTGCGTCGCTCGGGCTAGCGAAATCCCTTGCCAAAAACATTCAGTACTTC.

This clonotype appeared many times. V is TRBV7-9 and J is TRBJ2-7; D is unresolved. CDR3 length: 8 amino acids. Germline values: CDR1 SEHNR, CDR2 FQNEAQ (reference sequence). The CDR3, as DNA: TGTCCAAGCTACGAGCAGTACTTC. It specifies CPSYEQYF.

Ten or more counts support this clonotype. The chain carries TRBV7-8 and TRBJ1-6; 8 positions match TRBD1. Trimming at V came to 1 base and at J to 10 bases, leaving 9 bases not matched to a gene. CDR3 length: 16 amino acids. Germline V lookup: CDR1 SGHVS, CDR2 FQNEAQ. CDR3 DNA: TGTGCCAGCAGCTTAGACGACAGGGGAGAGTTGTCACCCCTCCACTTT. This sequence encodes CASSLDDRGELSPLHF.

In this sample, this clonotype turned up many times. The CDR3 bases are TGTGCCAGCAGCTTAGAGGGACAGGGAAGCAATCAGCCCCAGCATTTT. It encodes CASSLEGQGSNQPQHF. The chain employs TRBV7-2 and TRBJ1-5; TRBD1 matches 9 bases. The CDR3 covers 16 residues. Germline lookup yields CDR1 SGHTA and CDR2 FQGNSA. V lost 1 base to trimming and J lost 1 base; unmatched junction nucleotides: 2.

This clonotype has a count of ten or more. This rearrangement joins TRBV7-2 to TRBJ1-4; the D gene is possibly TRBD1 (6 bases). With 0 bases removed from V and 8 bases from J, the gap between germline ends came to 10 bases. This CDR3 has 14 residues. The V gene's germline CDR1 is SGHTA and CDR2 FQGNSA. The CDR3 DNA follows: TGTGCCAGCAGCTTAGCAAGAGGGGGAGAAAAACTGTTTTTT. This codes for CASSLARGGEKLFF.

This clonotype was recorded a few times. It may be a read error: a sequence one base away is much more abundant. The CDR3 sequence: CASSLGRAPDTQYF. CDR3 DNA sequence: TGTGCCAGCAGCTTGGGCAGGGCCCCAGATACGCAGTATTTT. V and J are TRBV11-2 and TRBJ2-3; D is perhaps TRBD1 (5 bases). Germline assignment: CDR1 SGHAT and CDR2 FQNNGV. The V gene lost 3 bases and the J gene lost 4 bases, with 11 bases spanning the gap. The CDR3 spans 14 residues.

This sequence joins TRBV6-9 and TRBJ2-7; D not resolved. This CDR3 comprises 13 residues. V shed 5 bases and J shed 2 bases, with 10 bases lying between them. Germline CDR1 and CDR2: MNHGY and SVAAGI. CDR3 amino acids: CASSLTRAYEQYF. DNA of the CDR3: TGTGCCAGCAGTCTGACAAGAGCCTACGAGCAGTACTTC.

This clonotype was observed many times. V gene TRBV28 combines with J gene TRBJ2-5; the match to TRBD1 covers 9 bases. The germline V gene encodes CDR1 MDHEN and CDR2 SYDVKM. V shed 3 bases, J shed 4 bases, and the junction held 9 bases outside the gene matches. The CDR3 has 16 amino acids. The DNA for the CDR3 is TGTGCCAGCAGTTTCCTCCGAAGGACAGGGGCAGAGACCCAGTACTTC. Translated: CASSFLRRTGAETQYF.

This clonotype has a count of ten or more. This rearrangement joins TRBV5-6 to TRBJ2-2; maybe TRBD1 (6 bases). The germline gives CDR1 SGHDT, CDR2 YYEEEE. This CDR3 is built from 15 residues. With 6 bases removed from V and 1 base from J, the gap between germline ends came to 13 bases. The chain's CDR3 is CASTAGAWNTGELFF. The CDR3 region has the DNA TGTGCCAGCACGGCAGGGGCCTGGAACACCGGGGAGCTGTTTTTT.

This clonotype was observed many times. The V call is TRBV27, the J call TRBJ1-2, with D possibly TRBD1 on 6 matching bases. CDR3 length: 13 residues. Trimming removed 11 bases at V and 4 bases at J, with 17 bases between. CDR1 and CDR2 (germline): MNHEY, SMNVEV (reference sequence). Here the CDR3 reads CACGHGGGYGYTF. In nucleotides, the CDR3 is TGTGCCTGCGGGCACGGGGGCGGCTATGGCTACACCTTC.

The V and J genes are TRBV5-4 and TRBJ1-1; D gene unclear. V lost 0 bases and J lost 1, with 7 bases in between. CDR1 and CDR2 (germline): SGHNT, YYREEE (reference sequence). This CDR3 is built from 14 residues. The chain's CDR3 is CASSLGLRNTEAFF. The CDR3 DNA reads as TGTGCCAGCAGCTTGGGACTTCGGAACACTGAAGCTTTCTTT.

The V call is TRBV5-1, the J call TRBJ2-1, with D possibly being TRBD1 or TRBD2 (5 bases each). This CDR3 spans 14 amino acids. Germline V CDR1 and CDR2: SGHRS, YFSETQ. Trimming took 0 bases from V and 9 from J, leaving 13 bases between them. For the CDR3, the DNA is TGCGCCAGCAGCTTGGCCGGGTCGAGGGGTGAGCAGTTCTTC. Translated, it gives CASSLAGSRGEQFF. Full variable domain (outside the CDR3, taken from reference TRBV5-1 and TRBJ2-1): KAGVTQTPRYLIKTRGQQVTLSCSPISGHRSVSWYQQTPGQGLQFLFEYFSETQRNKGNFPGRFSGRQFSNSRSEMNVSTLELGDSALYLCASSLAGSRGEQFFGPGTRLTVL.

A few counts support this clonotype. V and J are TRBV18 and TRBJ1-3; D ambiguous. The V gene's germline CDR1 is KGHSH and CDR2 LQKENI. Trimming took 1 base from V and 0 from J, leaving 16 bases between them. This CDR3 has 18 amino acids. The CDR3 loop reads CASSPRGHGRVSGNTIYF. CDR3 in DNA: TGTGCCAGCTCACCACGAGGCCACGGCAGAGTCTCTGGAAACACCATATATTTT. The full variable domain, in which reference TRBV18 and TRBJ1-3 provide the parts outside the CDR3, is NAGVMQNPRHLVRRRGQEARLRCSPMKGHSHVYWYRQLPEEGLKFMVYLQKENIIDESGMPKERFSAEFPKEGPSILRIQQVVRGDSAAYFCASSPRGHGRVSGNTIYFGEGSWLTVV.